The 7 T cell receptor beta chains listed next were all sequenced from one sample in a study of neurological immune-mediated disorders. In TCRdb, the 5' RACE reads were re-called with MiXCR into one record per CDR3 protein. The sample records 60,000 to 85,000 distinct CDR3 sequences, roughly 5% being singletons. Sequencing was carried out using PBMCs. The receptor set was obtained from a man younger than 35 with multiple sclerosis.

This clonotype was counted a few times. A much larger clone lies one base from this, so it may be a read error. The V and J genes are TRBV15 and TRBJ2-1; unclear D gene. Germline assignment: CDR1 LNHNV and CDR2 YYDKDF (reference sequence). The CDR3 is 14 amino acids. CDR3 in DNA: TGTGCCACCCATCGCGGAAGCTCCTACGATGAGCAGTTCTTC. Translated, it gives CATHRGSSYDEQFF.

This clonotype came up many times. V and J are TRBV29-1 and TRBJ1-5; 10 bases line up with TRBD1. With V trimmed by 6 bases and J by 5 bases, 7 bases remained unmatched. This CDR3 comprises 14 residues. Germline-derived CDR1 and CDR2 are SQVTM and ANQGSEA. The CDR3 loop reads CSVVTGGLDQPQHF. The CDR3 nucleotides are TGCAGCGTAGTGACAGGGGGCCTGGATCAGCCCCAGCATTTT.

This clonotype was seen ten or more times. The V call is TRBV11-2, the J call TRBJ1-5, with TRBD1 matching 10 bases. Unmatched junction bases numbered 2, after V lost 4 bases and J lost 2 bases. From germline, CDR1 is SGHAT and CDR2 FQNNGV. The CDR3 is made up of 15 amino acids. CDR3 protein: CASSWGTGGNQPQHF. The CDR3 DNA follows: TGTGCCAGCAGCTGGGGGACAGGGGGCAATCAGCCCCAGCATTTT.

This clonotype was detected ten times or more. V and J are TRBV27 and TRBJ2-5; TRBD1 matches 10 bases. Trimming took 5 bases from V and 2 from J; bases not matched to a gene: 8. The CDR3 covers 16 residues. Germline V gene data show CDR1 as MNHEY and CDR2 as SMNVEV (reference sequence). This CDR3 reads CASSPARDRGQETQYF. The CDR3 coding sequence is TGTGCCAGCAGTCCAGCACGGGACAGGGGACAAGAGACCCAGTACTTC.

This clonotype has at least ten counts. The V gene is TRBV20-1, the J gene TRBJ2-1, with 8 positions matching TRBD2. This CDR3 is built from 16 residues. The V and J ends lost 2 bases and 5 bases, in that order; junction bases with no gene match: 11. Germline assignment: CDR1 DFQATT and CDR2 SNEGSKA (reference sequence). This CDR3 reads CSARFSGGLSDNEQFF. The CDR3 DNA reads TGCAGTGCTAGATTCTCGGGGGGGCTGAGCGACAATGAGCAGTTCTTC.

This clonotype has at least ten counts. The chain carries TRBV4-1 and TRBJ2-3; D is ambiguous. Trimming took off 0 bases at V and 6 bases at J, with 7 bases between the two ends. Germline V CDR1 and CDR2: MGHRA, YSYEKL. The CDR3 length is 13 residues. In nucleotides, the CDR3 is TGCGCCAGCAGCCAAGATCATCAGGATACGCAGTATTTT. Encoded protein: CASSQDHQDTQYF.

There are many counts of this clonotype. This sequence may be a read error, since a much larger clone differs from it by one base. The V call is TRBV12-3 or TRBV12-4, the J call TRBJ2-5; D gene uncertain. The ends were cut back, 6 bases at V and 5 bases at J, with 19 bases in the middle. CDR3 length: 15 residues. CDR3 sequence reads: CASSYRATLGETQYF. The CDR3 bases are TGTGCCAGCAGCTACCGGGCCACCCTCGGGGAGACCCAGTACTTC.